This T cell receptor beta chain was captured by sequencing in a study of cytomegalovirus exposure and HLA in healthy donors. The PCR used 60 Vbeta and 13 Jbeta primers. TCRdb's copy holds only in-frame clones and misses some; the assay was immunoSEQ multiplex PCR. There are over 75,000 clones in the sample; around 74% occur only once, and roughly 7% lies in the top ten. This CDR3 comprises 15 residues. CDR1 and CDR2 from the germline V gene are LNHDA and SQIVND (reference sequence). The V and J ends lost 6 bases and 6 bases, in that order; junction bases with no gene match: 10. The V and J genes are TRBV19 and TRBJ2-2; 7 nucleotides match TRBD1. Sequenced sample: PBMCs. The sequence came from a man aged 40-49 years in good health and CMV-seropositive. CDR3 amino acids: CASRGTALVSGELFF. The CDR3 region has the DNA TGTGCCAGTAGGGGGACAGCCCTGGTTTCCGGGGAGCTGTTTTTT.